Listed below are T cell receptor beta chains from one sample, sequenced in a study of identical twins. TCRdb re-called the 5' RACE reads through MiXCR, storing one row per CDR3 protein. The repertoire holds 700,000 or so distinct CDR3 sequences, with 8.5% to 9.5% as singletons. This sample also appeared in a second study, on yellow fever vaccine responses in identical twins.

Sequenced sample: PBMCs. All receptors come from a woman aged 18 to 35 in good health. The CDR3 runs from the conserved cysteine through the conserved F or W. D genes are given only for firm matches. For some rows the clone size is stated as once, few or many, or as a class when expanded; others skip it.

clone_size	j_call	v_call	d_call	cdr3_nt	cdr3_aa
few	TRBJ2-7	TRBV7-2	NA	TGTGCCAGCAGCTTAATATTCAGCGGTTTGAGCTCCTACGAGCAGTACTTC	CASSLIFSGLSSYEQYF
NA	TRBJ1-1	TRBV5-1	TRBD1	TGCGCCAGCAGCCCAACCACAGGGGGGAACACTGAAGCTTTCTTT	CASSPTTGGNTEAFF
NA	TRBJ2-4	TRBV4-3	NA	TGCGCCAGCAGCCAAGAGGCGGAGGGGCGCGGCTCTTTGAACATTCAGTACTTC	CASSQEAEGRGSLNIQYF
many	TRBJ2-2	TRBV6-2/TRBV6-3	TRBD2	TGTGCCAGCAGTCATAGCGGGGACGCCCCCGGGGAGCTGTTTTTT	CASSHSGDAPGELFF
NA	TRBJ2-2	TRBV11-3	TRBD2	TGTGCCAGCAGCTTATCTTTGTCGGGGACTATTACCGGGGAGCTGTTTTTT	CASSLSLSGTITGELFF
many	TRBJ2-5	TRBV5-1	TRBD2	TGCGCCAGCAGCCGAGCGGGGACCGAAGAGACCCAGTACTTC	CASSRAGTEETQYF
NA	TRBJ2-1	TRBV6-2/TRBV6-3	NA	TGTGCCAGCAGTTACGGGCGGCTACCATACAATGAGCAGTTCTTC	CASSYGRLPYNEQFF
few	TRBJ2-1	TRBV29-1	NA	TGCAGCGTTGCACGAACTGACCATGAGCAGTTCTTC	CSVARTDHEQFF
NA	TRBJ2-1	TRBV28	NA	TGTGCCAGCAGTGGACTAGGGGGTGCCCACTACAATGAGCAGTTCTTC	CASSGLGGAHYNEQFF
few	TRBJ2-7	TRBV3-1	NA	TGTGCCAGCAGCCAAGATTGGGGAGAATCCGGGACTTGGGGCGAGCAGTACTTC	CASSQDWGESGTWGEQYF
many	TRBJ1-1	TRBV13	NA	TGTGCCAGCAGCTCTTCCCGGGACGGGAACACTGAAGCTTTCTTT	CASSSSRDGNTEAFF
few	TRBJ2-7	TRBV5-1	NA	TGCGCCAGCAGCTTGGTGGGGGCAAATGCCTACGAGCAGTACTTC	CASSLVGANAYEQYF